One sample yielded the 28 T cell receptor beta chains listed below, sequenced in a study of human T cells and chemical hapten exposure. TCRdb recomputed calls from the RACE reads with MiXCR, one row per CDR3 protein. The sample lists around 300,000 distinct CDR3 sequences; 5.5% to 8% were seen once. Time point in this sample: patch test 1, 2 weeks after DPC sensitization. Treatment in this sample: therapeutic diphenylcyclopropenone sensitization with weekly scalp DPC. Here the sequenced sample was whole blood, taken in connection with sensitization to the hapten diphenylcyclopropenone (DPC). The receptors come from a woman between 18 and 29 years old with alopecia areata. Some clones in this sample may be carry-over from other donors' samples.

This clonotype came up a few times. The CDR3 spells CASTGGDYQETQYF. The CDR3 DNA follows: TGTGCCAGCACCGGCGGGGACTACCAAGAGACCCAGTACTTC. The chain combines TRBV6-2 or TRBV6-3 with TRBJ2-5, with a weak D call TRBD2 (6 bases). The V gene lost 7 bases and the J gene lost 0 bases, with 12 bases spanning the gap. Germline assignment: CDR1 MNHEY and CDR2 SVGEGT. This CDR3 is built from 14 residues.

This chain joins TRBV5-5 and TRBJ1-5, with D unclear. This CDR3 region has 14 residues. V gave up 0 bases and J gave up 8 bases, with 12 bases separating them. CDR1 is SGHKS, CDR2 YYEKEE, per germline (reference sequence). CDR3 DNA: TGTGCCAGCAGCTTGGGACATCTCGGGGAGCCCCAGCATTTT. Translated, it gives CASSLGHLGEPQHF. Variable domain in full (rest from reference TRBV5-5 and TRBJ1-5): DAGVTQSPTHLIKTRGQQVTLRCSPISGHKSVSWYQQVLGQGPQFIFQYYEKEERGRGNFPDRFSARQFPNYSSELNVNALLLGDSALYLCASSLGHLGEPQHFGDGTRLSIL.

This clonotype was seen repeatedly, ten times or more. The chain combines TRBV7-6 with TRBJ2-7; D is perhaps TRBD2 (6 bases). The CDR3 is 17 amino acids. The germline CDR1 and CDR2 sequences are SGHVS and FNYEAQ. The ends were cut back, 6 bases at V and 0 bases at J, with 21 bases in the middle. Here the CDR3 reads CASSSKAAGLSSYEQYF. DNA for the CDR3: TGTGCCAGCAGTTCCAAGGCGGCGGGGCTAAGCTCCTACGAGCAGTACTTC.

This clonotype was counted many times. V gene TRBV20-1 combines with J gene TRBJ1-1; D gene uncertain. Trimming removed 0 bases from V and 5 bases from J, with 13 bases in between. This CDR3 region has 14 residues. Germline values: CDR1 DFQATT, CDR2 SNEGSKA (reference sequence). The CDR3 DNA is TGCAGTGCTAGAGATCACAGCCAGCCAACTGAAGCTTTCTTT. Translated, it gives CSARDHSQPTEAFF.

This clonotype was picked up a small number of times. V usage is TRBV18 and J usage is TRBJ1-3; TRBD1 is a possible D gene (6 bases). Germline loops: CDR1 KGHSH, CDR2 LQKENI. CDR3 size: 13 residues. Trimming removed 6 bases from V and 4 bases from J, with 10 bases in between. CDR3 nucleotides: TGTGCCAGCTCCCGGGACATCGGAAACACCATATATTTT. It is translated as CASSRDIGNTIYF.

The sample holds many counts of this clonotype. The gene calls are TRBV4-1 and TRBJ1-2; weak D call: TRBD1 (5 bases). Germline V gene lookup returns CDR1 MGHRA and CDR2 YSYEKL. The CDR3 is made up of 15 amino acids. Trimming removed 0 bases at V and 4 bases at J, with 12 bases between. The CDR3 DNA sequence: TGCGCCAGCAGCCAAGAGGCGTGGGGCCGCTATGGCTACACCTTC. This gives the protein CASSQEAWGRYGYTF.

V is TRBV12-3 or TRBV12-4 and J is TRBJ1-2, with D tentatively TRBD1 (5 bases). V was cut by 6 bases and J by 4 bases, with 12 bases left in between. The CDR3 extends over 13 amino acids. CDR3 region: CASRRDGPYGYTF. For the CDR3, the DNA is TGTGCCAGCAGGCGGGACGGGCCCTATGGCTACACCTTC.

This clonotype has more than one count but fewer than ten. The chain employs TRBV7-9 and TRBJ2-3, with D perhaps matching TRBD2 (5 bases). The CDR3 has 15 residues. With 2 bases removed from V and 2 bases from J, the gap between germline ends came to 11 bases. Germline values: CDR1 SEHNR, CDR2 FQNEAQ (reference sequence). The CDR3 DNA reads TGTGCCAGCAGCTTAAAGGGAGCAGTCACAGATACGCAGTATTTT. The encoded protein is CASSLKGAVTDTQYF.

The chain has TRBV5-1 and TRBJ2-1; 13 nucleotides line up with TRBD2. CDR3 size: 17 residues. Trimming at V came to 0 bases and at J to 10 bases, leaving 10 bases not matched to a gene. Germline V gene sequence: CDR1 SGHRS, CDR2 YFSETQ. In nucleotides, the CDR3 is TGCGCCAGCAGCTTGGTTCCGTTAACTAGCGGGGGGGCCGAGCAGTTCTTC. This gives the protein CASSLVPLTSGGAEQFF.

This clonotype was seen a few times. The CDR3 is CSARVGGAPDTQYF. The CDR3 region has the DNA TGCAGTGCTAGAGTAGGGGGGGCCCCAGATACGCAGTATTTT. The chain joins TRBV20-1 to TRBJ2-3; perhaps TRBD2 as D (7 bases). This CDR3 has 14 residues. Germline V gene sequence: CDR1 DFQATT, CDR2 SNEGSKA (reference sequence). The ends were cut back, 1 base at V and 4 bases at J, with 12 bases in the middle.

This clonotype has only a few counts. The chain joins TRBV28 to TRBJ1-5, with D possibly matching TRBD1 (5 bases). The germline V and J ends were trimmed by 6 bases and 5 bases, with 17 bases remaining between them. In germline, CDR1 is MDHEN, CDR2 SYDVKM. The CDR3 has 15 amino acids. CDR3 bases: TGTGCCAGCAGGCCCTCGGGTCAGGGCGATCAGCCCCAGCATTTT. It is translated as CASRPSGQGDQPQHF. The full variable domain, its missing parts supplied by reference TRBV28 and TRBJ1-5, is DVKVTQSSRYLVKRTGEKVFLECVQDMDHENMFWYRQDPGLGLRLIYFSYDVKMKEKGDIPEGYSVSREKKERFSLILESASTNQTSMYLCASRPSGQGDQPQHFGDGTRLSIL.

This chain links TRBV4-2 with TRBJ1-1; D call uncertain. This CDR3 is built from 15 residues. The germline gives CDR1 LGHNA, CDR2 YNFKEQ. The V end lost 8 bases, the J end lost 4 bases, and 20 bases lay between the germline ends. The CDR3 sequence is CASSRFSGVGTEAFF. The CDR3 DNA reads as TGTGCCAGCTCGAGGTTTTCCGGGGTCGGCACTGAAGCTTTCTTT.

V is TRBV6-2 or TRBV6-3 and J is TRBJ2-5; D ambiguous. Germline assignment: CDR1 MNHEY and CDR2 SVGEGT. CDR3 length: 14 amino acids. V lost 0 bases and J 9 bases, leaving 14 bases between the germline ends. The DNA of the CDR3 is TGTGCCAGCAGTTACTCCAATCCAAGAGCGTCCCAGTACTTC. This codes for CASSYSNPRASQYF.

V gene TRBV6-2 or TRBV6-3 combines with J gene TRBJ2-1; D is ambiguous. This CDR3 is built from 14 residues. V lost 3 bases to trimming and J lost 5 bases, with 11 bases between them. Germline V gene data show CDR1 as MNHEY and CDR2 as SVGEGT. The CDR3 DNA is TGTGCCAGCAGTTATTCCCTAGAAAACAATGAGCAGTTCTTC. It is translated as CASSYSLENNEQFF.

The chain combines TRBV7-9 with TRBJ1-1; D uncertain. Per germline, CDR1 SEHNR and CDR2 FQNEAQ (reference sequence). The CDR3 length is 11 residues. V shed 5 bases and J shed 5 bases, with 6 bases lying between them. The CDR3 DNA sequence: TGTGCCAGCAGCACCGCTACTGAAGCTTTCTTT. It yields the protein CASSTATEAFF.

The chain uses TRBV4-1 and TRBJ1-4, with D possibly TRBD1 on 6 matching bases. This CDR3 region has 15 residues. Per germline, CDR1 MGHRA and CDR2 YSYEKL. Trimming left V 1 base short and J 8 bases short, with 14 bases between. The CDR3 reads CASSQGSGAHEKLFF. The DNA for the CDR3 is TGCGCCAGCAGCCAAGGGTCAGGGGCGCACGAAAAACTGTTTTTT.

The chain uses TRBV6-2 or TRBV6-3 and TRBJ2-5, with no clear D. V was pared by 6 bases and J by 4 bases, with 9 bases between. CDR1 and CDR2 from the germline V gene are MNHEY and SVGEGT. The CDR3 extends over 12 amino acids. CDR3 nucleotides: TGTGCCAGCAGCTCCTCAAGAGAGACCCAGTACTTC. Protein: CASSSSRETQYF.

This clonotype has just a few counts. The V and J genes are TRBV6-5 and TRBJ2-3; tentative D call: TRBD2 (5 bases). Germline CDR1 reads MNHEY; CDR2 reads SVGAGI. There are 17 residues in the CDR3. The ends were cut back, 0 bases at V and 2 bases at J, with 15 bases in the middle. CDR3 residues: CASSYSFARVATDTQYF. DNA of the CDR3: TGTGCCAGCAGTTACTCGTTTGCGCGGGTCGCCACAGATACGCAGTATTTT.

There are a few counts of this clonotype. The CDR3: CASSPPVTGELFF. In nucleotides, the CDR3 is TGTGCCAGCAGTCCCCCCGTTACCGGGGAGCTGTTTTTT. This sequence joins TRBV12-3 or TRBV12-4 and TRBJ2-2; D is unresolved. The germline V and J ends were trimmed by 5 bases and 5 bases, with 9 bases remaining between them. This CDR3 spans 13 amino acids.

This clonotype has a count of ten or more. This rearrangement joins TRBV10-3 to TRBJ1-4, with D hard to call. V lost 0 bases to trimming and J lost 2 bases, with 10 bases between them. The CDR3 has 16 residues. Germline lookup yields CDR1 ENHRY and CDR2 SYGVKD. DNA for the CDR3: TGTGCCATCAGTGAGTCGAGGGTAGATACTAATGAAAAACTGTTTTTT. Translating gives CAISESRVDTNEKLFF.

As regards this clonotype: A read error may be the cause here, since a much bigger clone is one base away. The rearrangement uses TRBV4-2 and TRBJ1-1; no clear D gene. V was trimmed by 1 base and J by 9 bases, leaving 21 bases between them. Germline V gives CDR1 LGHNA, CDR2 YNFKEQ. The CDR3 runs to 16 residues. The CDR3 region has the DNA TGTGCCAGCAGCCAAGGCGGGAGGGAGGTGCTGACTAAAGCTTTCTTT. The encoded protein is CASSQGGREVLTKAFF.

The chain combines TRBV29-1 with TRBJ2-7; D unclear. Germline V CDR1 and CDR2: SQVTM, ANQGSEA. The CDR3 consists of 14 residues. Trimming left V 4 bases short and J 2 bases short, with 15 bases between. This CDR3 reads CSVVAPRVPYEQYF. The CDR3 DNA follows: TGCAGCGTTGTAGCCCCCCGCGTGCCCTACGAGCAGTACTTC.

This clonotype was observed many times. This chain links TRBV9 with TRBJ2-5, with TRBD2 matching over 9 bases. The CDR3 contains 16 residues. Germline trimming cut 0 bases from V and 2 bases from J; bases unmatched to any gene: 5. Germline V gives CDR1 SGDLS, CDR2 YYNGEE. The CDR3 sequence: CASSVAGAGGQETQYF. The CDR3, as DNA: TGTGCCAGCAGCGTAGCTGGGGCGGGGGGGCAAGAGACCCAGTACTTC.

At least ten counts were recorded for this clonotype. The V call is TRBV20-1, the J call TRBJ2-5; no firm D call. Germline lookup yields CDR1 DFQATT and CDR2 SNEGSKA (reference sequence). This CDR3 comprises 11 residues. The germline V and J ends were trimmed by 5 bases and 5 bases, with 9 bases remaining between them. CDR3 sequence: CSAETRETQYF. As DNA, the CDR3 is TGCAGTGCTGAGACCCGGGAGACCCAGTACTTC.

This clonotype occurred a few times. The genes are TRBV27 and TRBJ1-1; D uncertain. CDR1 MNHEY and CDR2 SMNVEV come from the germline V gene (reference sequence). V was shortened by 3 bases and J by 1 base, with 9 bases between the two germline ends. The CDR3 is 14 residues long. CDR3 nucleotide sequence: TGTGCCAGCAGTTTCACAGCGGGGAACACTGAAGCTTTCTTT. Its translation: CASSFTAGNTEAFF.

This clonotype has just a few counts. This chain uses TRBV20-1 with TRBJ1-1; 7 bases are shared with TRBD1. Per germline, CDR1 DFQATT and CDR2 SNEGSKA (reference sequence). The trim removed 3 bases at V and 0 bases at J, leaving 1 base unmatched. The CDR3 is 13 amino acids. For the CDR3, the DNA is TGCAGTGCTAGCAGGGGGATGAACACTGAAGCTTTCTTT. It yields the protein CSASRGMNTEAFF.

The chain uses TRBV11-1 and TRBJ2-3, with D possibly TRBD2 on 6 matching bases. The germline V gene encodes CDR1 SGHAT and CDR2 FQDESV (reference sequence). The CDR3 runs to 16 residues. Trimming left V 5 bases short and J 0 bases short, with 15 bases between. The chain's CDR3 is CASSPGTRRSTDTQYF. The CDR3 nucleotides are TGTGCCAGCAGCCCGGGGACTCGCCGAAGCACAGATACGCAGTATTTT. The variable domain in full, with the rest retrieved from reference TRBV11-1 and TRBJ2-3, is EAEVAQSPRYKITEKSQAVAFWCDPISGHATLYWYRQILGQGPELLVQFQDESVVDDSQLPKDRFSAERLKGVDSTLKIQPAELGDSAMYLCASSPGTRRSTDTQYFGPGTRLTVL.

This clonotype was seen more than once but under ten times. J is TRBJ1-1 and V is TRBV4-3, with TRBD1 matching 7 bases. The CDR3 spans 15 residues. With 1 base clipped from V and 6 bases from J, the junction kept 8 bases outside the gene matches. Germline V gene data show CDR1 as LGHNA and CDR2 as YSLEER. The CDR3 DNA sequence: TGCGCCAGCAGCCAAGTTGCGACAGGGATAGCTGAAGCTTTCTTT. Translated: CASSQVATGIAEAFF.